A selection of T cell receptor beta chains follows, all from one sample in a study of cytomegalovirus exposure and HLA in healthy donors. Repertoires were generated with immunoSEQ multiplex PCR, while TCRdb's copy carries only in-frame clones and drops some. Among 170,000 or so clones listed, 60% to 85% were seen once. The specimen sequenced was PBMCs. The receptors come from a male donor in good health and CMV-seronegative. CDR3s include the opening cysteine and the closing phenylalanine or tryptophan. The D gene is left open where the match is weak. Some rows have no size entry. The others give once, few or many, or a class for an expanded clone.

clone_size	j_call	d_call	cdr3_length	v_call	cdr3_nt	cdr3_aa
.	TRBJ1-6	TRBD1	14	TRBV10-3	TGTGCCATCAAAGGGACAGGGGATAATTCACCCCTCCACTTT	CAIKGTGDNSPLHF
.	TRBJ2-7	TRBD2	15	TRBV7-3	TGTGCCAGCAGCCCTGGACTAGCGGGAGCATACGAGCAGTACTTC	CASSPGLAGAYEQYF
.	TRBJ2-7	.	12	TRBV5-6	TGTGCCAGCAGTCTTCGGGGCTACGAGCAGTACTTC	CASSLRGYEQYF
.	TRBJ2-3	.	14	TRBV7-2	TGTGCCAGCAGCGTGACTACAAGCACAGATACGCAGTATTTT	CASSVTTSTDTQYF
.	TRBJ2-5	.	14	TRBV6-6	TGTGCCAGCAGTTACTCGACAGGACAGGAGACCCAGTACTTC	CASSYSTGQETQYF
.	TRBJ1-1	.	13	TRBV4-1	TGCGCCAGCAGCCTCCTAATCGACACTGAAGCTTTCTTT	CASSLLIDTEAFF
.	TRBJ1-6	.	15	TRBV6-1	TGTGCCAGCAGTGAATACAGGGTACTTAATTCACCCCTCCACTTT	CASSEYRVLNSPLHF
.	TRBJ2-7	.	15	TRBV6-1	TGTGCCAGCAGGGGACAATCCCGTCTCTACTACGAGCAGTACTTC	CASRGQSRLYYEQYF
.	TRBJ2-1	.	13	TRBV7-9	TGTGCCAGCAGCCTGACTAGTTCCAATGAGCAGTTCTTC	CASSLTSSNEQFF
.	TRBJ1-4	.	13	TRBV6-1	TGTGCCAGCAGTGATCTAGTCCAAGGTAAACTGTTTTTT	CASSDLVQGKLFF
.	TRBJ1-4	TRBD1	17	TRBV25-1	TGTGCCAGCAGTGCTTCCTCGGGACAGGGGACTAATGAAAAACTGTTTTTT	CASSASSGQGTNEKLFF
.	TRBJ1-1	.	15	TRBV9	TGTGCCAGCAGCGTGGCAGTCACCCAGGGCACTGAAGCTTTCTTT	CASSVAVTQGTEAFF
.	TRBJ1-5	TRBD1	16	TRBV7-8	TGTGCCAGCAGCCTGGGGGGACAGGGCAGCAATCAGCCCCAGCATTTT	CASSLGGQGSNQPQHF
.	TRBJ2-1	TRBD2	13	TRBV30	TGTGCCACCACTAGCGGGGTTGGCAATGAGCAGTTCTTC	CATTSGVGNEQFF
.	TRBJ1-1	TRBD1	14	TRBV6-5	TGTGCCAGCAGTTACACCGGGACAGACACTGAAGCTTTCTTT	CASSYTGTDTEAFF
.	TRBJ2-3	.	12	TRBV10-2	TGCGCCAGCAGGAGGAGCACAGATACGCAGTATTTT	CASRRSTDTQYF
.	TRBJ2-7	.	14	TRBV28	TGTGCCAGCAGCCGCCGACTCCGCTTGAACGAGCAGTACTTC	CASSRRLRLNEQYF
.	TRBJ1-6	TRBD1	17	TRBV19	TGTGCCAGTAGTATAGTCCCCCCGGGACAGGGTAATTCACCCCTCCACTTT	CASSIVPPGQGNSPLHF
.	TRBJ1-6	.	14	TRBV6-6	TGTGCCAGCAGTTATACAACGTTTAATTCACCCCTCCACTTT	CASSYTTFNSPLHF
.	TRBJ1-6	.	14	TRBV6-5	TGTGCCAGCAGTTACGGCCTGCGGAATTCACCCCTCCACTTT	CASSYGLRNSPLHF
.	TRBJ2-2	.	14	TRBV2	TGTGCCAGCCGACCTTCAGGGGGGACCGGGGAGCTGTTTTTT	CASRPSGGTGELFF
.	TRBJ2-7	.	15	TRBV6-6	TGTGCCAGCAGTGAGGGGGACGCGAGCTCCTACGAGCAGTACTTC	CASSEGDASSYEQYF
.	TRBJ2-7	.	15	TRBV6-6	TGTGCCAGCAGTTTCCTCCTAGCGCAACCCTACGAGCAGTACTTC	CASSFLLAQPYEQYF
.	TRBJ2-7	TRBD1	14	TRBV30	TGTGCCTGGAACCGGGGACAGGGCGGGTACGAGCAGTACTTC	CAWNRGQGGYEQYF
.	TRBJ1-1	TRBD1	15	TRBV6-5	TGTGCCAGCAGTTACTCAGAGGGGGCGCCCACTGAAGCTTTCTTT	CASSYSEGAPTEAFF
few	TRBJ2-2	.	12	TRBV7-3	TGTGCCAGCAGCTCCCCTGCCGGGGAGCTGTTTTTT	CASSSPAGELFF
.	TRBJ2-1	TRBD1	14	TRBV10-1	TGCGCCAGCAGTGATGGACAGGGATTGAATGAGCAGTTCTTC	CASSDGQGLNEQFF
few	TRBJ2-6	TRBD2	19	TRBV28	TGTGCCAGCAGTTCCCCGGGACTAGCGACCCTCCCTGGGGCCAACGTCCTGACTTTC	CASSSPGLATLPGANVLTF
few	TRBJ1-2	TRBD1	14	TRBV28	TGTGCCAGCAGAGGAACAGGGGGCGCGGATGGCTACACCTTC	CASRGTGGADGYTF
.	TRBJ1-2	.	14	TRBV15	TGTGCCACCAGCAGAGGCTGGGGGGACTATGGCTACACCTTC	CATSRGWGDYGYTF
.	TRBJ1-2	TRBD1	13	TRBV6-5	TGTGCCAGCAGTTACCTGCTGGGACAGGGAGACACCTTC	CASSYLLGQGDTF
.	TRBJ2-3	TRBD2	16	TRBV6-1	TGTGCCAGCAGTGTACGACTAGCGGGGGGAGAAGATACGCAGTATTTT	CASSVRLAGGEDTQYF
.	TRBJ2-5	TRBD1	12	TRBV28	TGTGCCAGCCGACAGGGAGTAGAGACCCAGTACTTC	CASRQGVETQYF
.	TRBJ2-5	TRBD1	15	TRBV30	TGTGCCTGGAAGGTCTGGCAGGGGGCCGGAGAGACCCAGTACTTC	CAWKVWQGAGETQYF
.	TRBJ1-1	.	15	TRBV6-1	TGTGCCAGCAACAAAAGGAGGGCTGCTAACACTGAAGCTTTCTTT	CASNKRRAANTEAFF
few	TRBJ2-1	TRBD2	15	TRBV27	TGTGCCAGCATTGCGGACCCCGGGAGGGGCAATGAGCAGTTCTTC	CASIADPGRGNEQFF
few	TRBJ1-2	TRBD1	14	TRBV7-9	TGTGCCAGCAGCCTGGGAGGGACAGGGGATGGCTACACCTTC	CASSLGGTGDGYTF
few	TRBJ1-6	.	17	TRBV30	TGTGCCTGGAGTGCCGGTGGGGCCAGGGGATATAATTCACCCCTCCACTTT	CAWSAGGARGYNSPLHF
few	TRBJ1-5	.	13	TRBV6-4	TGTGCCAGCAGTGAGGGAGTGAGGCAGCCCCAGCATTTT	CASSEGVRQPQHF
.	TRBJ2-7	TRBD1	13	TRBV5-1	TGCGCCAGCGCTAGGACAGGGGGCGGCGAGCAGTACTTC	CASARTGGGEQYF
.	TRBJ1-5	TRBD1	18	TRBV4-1	TGCGCCAGCAGCCAAGAGCACAGGGGACAGGGTAATGATCAGCCCCAGCATTTT	CASSQEHRGQGNDQPQHF
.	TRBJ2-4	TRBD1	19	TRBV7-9	TGTGCCAGCAGCTATCCTCCGGGACAGGGTTTAGTGACCAAAAACATTCAGTACTTC	CASSYPPGQGLVTKNIQYF
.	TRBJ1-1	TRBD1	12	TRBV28	TGTGCCAGCAGCTCAGGGGGCTTGGAAGCTTTCTTT	CASSSGGLEAFF
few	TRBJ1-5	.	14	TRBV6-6	TGTGCCAGCAGCAATGACAGGTTCAATCAGCCCCAGCATTTT	CASSNDRFNQPQHF
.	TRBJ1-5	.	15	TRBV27	TGTGCCAGCAGCCTTCTCGGGGTGGAGGGTCAGCCCCAGCATTTT	CASSLLGVEGQPQHF
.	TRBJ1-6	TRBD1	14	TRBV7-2	TGTGCCAGCAGCGTTGGACAGGGAAGTTCACCCCTCCACTTT	CASSVGQGSSPLHF
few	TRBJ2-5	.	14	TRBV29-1	TGCAGCGTTGCAGTACAACTATCATACGAGACCCAGTACTTC	CSVAVQLSYETQYF
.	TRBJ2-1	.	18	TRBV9	TGTGCCAGCAGCGTAGGCATCGAGGACGGGAGACCCTACAATGAGCAGTTCTTC	CASSVGIEDGRPYNEQFF
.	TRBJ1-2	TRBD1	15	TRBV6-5	TGTGCCAGCAGTTACTCCGGGACAGCGGCTTATGGCTACACCTTC	CASSYSGTAAYGYTF
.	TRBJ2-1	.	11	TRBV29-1	TGCAGCGGAGTCTCCTACAATGAGCAGTTCTTC	CSGVSYNEQFF
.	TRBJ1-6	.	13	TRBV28	TGTGCCAGCAGTGCTCAGGGTTGGTCACCCCTCCACTTT	CASSAQGWSPLHF
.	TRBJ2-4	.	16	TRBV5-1	TGCGCCAGCAGCTTGGAACAGAGTCTAGCCAAAAACATTCAGTACTTC	CASSLEQSLAKNIQYF
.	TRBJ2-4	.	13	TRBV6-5	TGTGCCAGCAGCCCCCCCGGGACTGACATTCAGTACTTC	CASSPPGTDIQYF
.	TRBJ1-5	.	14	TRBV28	TGTGCCAGCAGGGCAAGCAGGGAAGAGGAGCCCCAGCATTTT	CASRASREEEPQHF
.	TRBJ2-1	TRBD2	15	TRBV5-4	TGTGCCAGCAGCTTGACGGGGGGGGCCGACAATGAGCAGTTCTTC	CASSLTGGADNEQFF